These 29 T cell receptor beta chains share one sample of origin, sequenced in a study of regulatory T cells in long-lasting Graves disease. The sample's time point: persistent/refractory GD, antithyroid drugs over 5 years with positive TRAb. PBMCs were the source of the RNA used for TCR sequencing. Sequencing libraries for TCR beta were prepared with iRepertoire HTBI primers and Arm-PCR of CDR3 regions. TCRdb passed the multiplex PCR reads through MiXCR, listing each CDR3 protein once. The sample carries some 370,000 distinct CDR3 sequences, roughly 20% recorded once. Material: peripheral blood mononuclear cells (PBMCs), obtained when the disease was refractory, from a patient treated with antithyroid drugs. These receptor sequences come from a female donor with Graves disease.

The chain joins TRBV6-2 or TRBV6-3 to TRBJ2-7; TRBD1 is a possible D gene (6 bases). Looked up from germline, CDR1 is MNHEY and CDR2 is SVGEGT. CDR3 length: 16 residues. V was clipped by 11 bases and J by 1 base, with 24 bases between them. The CDR3 protein is CAALTLRQVGSYEQYF. CDR3 nucleotide sequence: TGTGCCGCACTTACCCTCCGACAGGTCGGGTCCTACGAGCAGTACTTC.

The genes are TRBV27 and TRBJ1-5; no reliable D call. The CDR3 sequence is 15 residues long. Trimming removed 2 bases from V and 7 bases from J, with 15 bases in between. CDR1 is MNHEY, CDR2 SMNVEV, per germline (reference sequence). The DNA for the CDR3 is TGTGCCAGCAGTTTAACCCGACATGGGCCCCAGCCCCAGCATTTT. It yields the protein CASSLTRHGPQPQHF.

As for this clonotype: This is likely a read error, given that the CDR3 carries no conserved phenylalanine or tryptophan at its end. The chain uses TRBV19 and TRBJ1-5, with D unresolved. The CDR3 covers 14 residues. Trimming stripped 1 base from V and 6 bases from J, with 10 bases between. The germline CDR1 and CDR2 sequences are LNHDA and SQIVND (reference sequence). Written as DNA, the CDR3 is TGTGCCAGTAGTATAGGAGGAGTTATTCAGCCCCAGCATCTT. It translates to CASSIGGVIQPQHL.

This clonotype was recorded at least ten times. The genes are TRBV10-3 and TRBJ2-7, with a tentative D call TRBD2 (6 bases). Germline V CDR1 and CDR2: ENHRY, SYGVKD. The V and J ends lost 7 bases and 1 base respectively, with 8 bases between them. CDR3 length: 12 amino acids. The CDR3 coding sequence is TGTGCCATCATGAGCGGGTCCTACGAGCAGTACTTC. Translation: CAIMSGSYEQYF.

This clonotype occurred a few times. The J gene is TRBJ2-5, the V gene TRBV19; TRBD2 is a possible D gene (6 bases). V was pared by 6 bases and J by 5 bases, with 16 bases between. Germline V gives CDR1 LNHDA, CDR2 SQIVND (reference sequence). CDR3 length: 14 amino acids. The CDR3 reads CASRLTGAGETQYF. The DNA for the CDR3 is TGTGCCAGTAGACTGACCGGCGCGGGGGAGACCCAGTACTTC. Based on the CDR3 plus reference TRBV19 and TRBJ2-5, the full variable domain is DGGITQSPKYLFRKEGQNVTLSCEQNLNHDAMYWYRQDPGQGLRLIYYSQIVNDFQKGDIAEGYSVSREKKESFPLTVTSAQKNPTAFYLCASRLTGAGETQYFGPGTRLLVL.

The rearrangement links TRBV24-1 to TRBJ2-7; D unclear. The CDR3 length is 13 residues. Trimming shortened V by 1 base and J by 5 bases, and 8 bases separated the two germline ends. From germline, CDR1 is KGHDR and CDR2 SFDVKD. CDR3 nucleotide sequence: TGTGCCACCAGTGATTTTAAGGGTGACGAGCAGTACTTC. Protein sequence: CATSDFKGDEQYF.

This clonotype has just a few counts. The J gene is TRBJ1-3, the V gene TRBV12-3 or TRBV12-4; TRBD1 is a possible D gene (6 bases). The CDR3 length is 13 residues. The V gene lost 4 bases and the J gene lost 3 bases, with 7 bases spanning the gap. CDR3 nucleotides: TGTGCCAGCAGTTCACAGGGTGGAAACACCATATATTTT. Its translation is CASSSQGGNTIYF.

This clonotype was counted at least ten times. This chain links TRBV7-2 with TRBJ2-7; TRBD2 matches 12 bases. The CDR3 consists of 15 residues. The junction had 11 bases not matched to a gene; V was cut back by 7 bases and J by 7 bases. Germline assignment: CDR1 SGHTA and CDR2 FQGNSA. CDR3 coding DNA: TGTGCCAGCACCTTCCGACTAGCGGGAGCGGAAGAGCAGTACTTC. This encodes CASTFRLAGAEEQYF.

The sample holds a few counts of this clonotype. This chain connects TRBV10-3 to TRBJ1-4; D gene ambiguous. Germline CDR1 and CDR2: ENHRY and SYGVKD. Trimming removed 0 bases from V and 8 bases from J, with 4 bases in between. This CDR3 is built from 12 residues. CDR3 sequence reads: CAISESGEKLFF. The CDR3 bases are TGTGCCATCAGTGAGTCAGGGGAAAAACTGTTTTTT.

This clonotype was counted ten times or more. V and J are TRBV6-1 and TRBJ2-7, with 9 bases aligning to TRBD1. The germline V gene has CDR1 MNHNS and CDR2 SASEGT. CDR3 size: 15 residues. V was pared by 6 bases and J by 2 bases, with 8 bases of the junction left unmatched. The CDR3, as DNA: TGTGCCAGCAGCCCCAACCGGGACAGGGCCTACGAGCAGTACTTC. Amino acids: CASSPNRDRAYEQYF.

The table lists this clonotype with many counts. This chain joins TRBV7-8 and TRBJ2-6; no reliable D call. The CDR3 length is 17 residues. Germline lookup yields CDR1 SGHVS and CDR2 FQNEAQ. V gave up 1 base and J gave up 2 bases, with 12 bases separating them. The CDR3 region has the DNA TGTGCCAGCAGCTTAGAGCATAGGGTGGCTGGGGCCAACGTCCTGACTTTC. Encoded protein: CASSLEHRVAGANVLTF.

This clonotype appeared many times. The CDR3 reads CASRGLGGLNTEAFF. For the CDR3, the DNA is TGTGCCAGCAGGGGCCTAGGGGGGTTGAACACTGAAGCTTTCTTT. The gene calls are TRBV27 and TRBJ1-1; D is perhaps TRBD1 (6 bases). The ends were cut back, 6 bases at V and 0 bases at J, with 14 bases in the middle. Germline loops: CDR1 MNHEY, CDR2 SMNVEV (reference sequence). The CDR3 contains 15 residues.

This clonotype showed up many times. The chain uses TRBV9 and TRBJ2-2; 7 bases match TRBD2. CDR1 is SGDLS and CDR2 is YYNGEE in the germline V gene. V was clipped by 0 bases and J by 4 bases; unmatched bases: 3. The CDR3 sequence is 15 residues long. CDR3 in amino acids: CASSVVAGATGELFF. The CDR3 DNA follows: TGTGCCAGCAGCGTAGTTGCGGGAGCCACCGGGGAGCTGTTTTTT.

This clonotype was picked up a small number of times. The chain carries TRBV30 and TRBJ1-2; D is uncertain. CDR3 length equals 15 residues. The germline V and J ends were trimmed by 0 bases and 4 bases, with 15 bases remaining between them. Per the germline V gene, CDR1 is GTSNPN and CDR2 is SVGIG (reference sequence). This CDR3 is CAWSVPELIGYGYTF. Written as DNA, the CDR3 is TGTGCCTGGAGTGTTCCCGAGCTAATCGGCTATGGCTACACCTTC.

The rearrangement links TRBV7-2 to TRBJ2-7; TRBD1 might be the D (5 bases). The CDR3 has 14 residues. The V end lost 4 bases, the J end lost 3 bases, and 13 bases lay between the germline ends. The germline CDR1 and CDR2 sequences are SGHTA and FQGNSA. CDR3 DNA sequence: TGTGCCAGCAGCTCGCAGACAGATGTCTACGAGCAGTACTTC. Translation gives CASSSQTDVYEQYF.

The chain links TRBV29-1 to TRBJ2-5; TRBD1 agrees at 7 bases. Germline V lookup: CDR1 SQVTM, CDR2 ANQGSEA. V lost 7 bases to trimming and J lost 9 bases; unmatched junction nucleotides: 8. The CDR3 runs to 11 residues. CDR3 sequence reads: CSAWDSAAQYF. The CDR3 nucleotides are TGCAGCGCATGGGACAGTGCGGCCCAGTACTTC.

This clonotype was counted ten times or more. The chain combines TRBV7-2 with TRBJ1-5; D call uncertain. Between the trimmed V and J ends, which lost 2 bases and 2 bases, there was a span of 13 bases. Germline V lookup: CDR1 SGHTA, CDR2 FQGNSA. The CDR3 length is 16 residues. The CDR3 protein is CASSLWRGDGNQPQHF. CDR3 nucleotides: TGTGCCAGCAGCTTATGGAGAGGTGATGGCAATCAGCCCCAGCATTTT.

This clonotype was picked up a small number of times. For the CDR3, the DNA is TGTGCCAGCAGATCTCTAGCGGTAATAAACACCGGGGAGCTGTTTTTT. This sequence encodes CASRSLAVINTGELFF. The chain links TRBV6-1 to TRBJ2-2; 7 bases align to TRBD2. The V and J ends lost 6 bases and 2 bases, in that order; junction bases with no gene match: 9. This CDR3 spans 16 amino acids. Germline values: CDR1 MNHNS, CDR2 SASEGT.

This clonotype was observed many times. The J gene is TRBJ2-5, the V gene TRBV28; no clear D gene. V gave up 6 bases and J gave up 2 bases, with 4 bases separating them. There are 11 residues in the CDR3. Germline CDR1 reads MDHEN; CDR2 reads SYDVKM. CDR3 nucleotide sequence: TGTGCCAGCAGGAAGCAAGAGACCCAGTACTTC. Its protein is CASRKQETQYF. Supplemented by reference TRBV28 and TRBJ2-5, the full variable domain reads DVKVTQSSRYLVKRTGEKVFLECVQDMDHENMFWYRQDPGLGLRLIYFSYDVKMKEKGDIPEGYSVSREKKERFSLILESASTNQTSMYLCASRKQETQYFGPGTRLLVL.

This clonotype was detected only a few times. CDR3 sequence reads: CSVVDGNYGYTF. The CDR3 DNA reads as TGCAGCGTTGTGGACGGAAACTATGGCTACACCTTC. This rearrangement joins TRBV29-1 to TRBJ1-2; D is undetermined. Germline-derived CDR1 and CDR2 are SQVTM and ANQGSEA. V was shortened by 4 bases and J by 2 bases, with 8 bases between the two germline ends. The CDR3 totals 12 residues.

In this sample, this clonotype turned up a few times. The rearrangement uses TRBV7-9 and TRBJ2-5; a possible D gene is TRBD1 (6 bases). Germline V gives CDR1 SEHNR, CDR2 FQNEAQ (reference sequence). This CDR3 has 16 amino acids. Trimming shortened V by 2 bases and J by 6 bases, and 19 bases separated the two germline ends. CDR3 sequence reads: CASSLRAFGDTKTQYF. As DNA, the CDR3 is TGTGCCAGCAGCTTAAGGGCCTTCGGGGACACAAAGACCCAGTACTTC.

This rearrangement joins TRBV20-1 to TRBJ1-1; D gene ambiguous. CDR1 DFQATT and CDR2 SNEGSKA come from the germline V gene (reference sequence). This CDR3 is 13 amino acids long. With 5 bases removed from V and 1 base from J, the gap between germline ends came to 11 bases. The chain's CDR3 is CSAEMDRNTEAFF. CDR3 in DNA: TGCAGTGCTGAGATGGACCGGAACACTGAAGCTTTCTTT.

This clonotype was detected ten times or more. This chain links TRBV11-2 with TRBJ1-1; D not resolved. Germline CDR1 is SGHAT and CDR2 is FQNNGV. The V end was cut by 5 bases, the J end by 2 bases, with 18 bases between. The CDR3 has 16 amino acids. This CDR3 reads CASSHQSGSFNTEAFF. The CDR3 DNA is TGTGCCAGCAGCCACCAAAGCGGATCCTTTAACACTGAAGCTTTCTTT.

A few counts support this clonotype. The chain has TRBV6-1 and TRBJ2-7, with 10 bases that match TRBD1. Germline V gene data show CDR1 as MNHNS and CDR2 as SASEGT. There are 13 residues in the CDR3. V lost 5 bases to trimming and J lost 6 bases; unmatched junction nucleotides: 4. The CDR3 sequence: CASSRDRGIEQYF. The CDR3 DNA reads as TGTGCCAGCAGTAGGGACAGGGGCATCGAGCAGTACTTC.

In this sample, this clonotype turned up a few times. The chain couples TRBV12-3 or TRBV12-4 to TRBJ2-6, with 10 bases lining up with TRBD1. This CDR3 contains 17 residues. J was trimmed by 3 bases and V by 5 bases; bases with no gene match: 7. The CDR3 spells CASSLRQGAYGANVLTF. The CDR3 DNA is TGTGCCAGCAGTCTCAGACAGGGGGCGTATGGGGCCAACGTCCTGACTTTC.

This clonotype was counted many times. V gene TRBV28 combines with J gene TRBJ1-2; 9 bases map to TRBD1. The CDR3 extends over 15 amino acids. Germline V gene data show CDR1 as MDHEN and CDR2 as SYDVKM. Trimming removed 5 bases from V and 2 bases from J; junction bases left unmatched: 6. The chain's CDR3 is CASSPTGGRNYGYTF. The CDR3 DNA sequence: TGTGCCAGCAGTCCGACAGGGGGAAGGAACTATGGCTACACCTTC.

Details on this clonotype: The CDR3 carries no conserved terminal phenylalanine or tryptophan, so it likely arises from a read error. The rearrangement joins TRBV7-8 to TRBJ2-1; possibly TRBD1 or TRBD2 for D (6 bases each). Trimming removed 1 base from V and 0 bases from J, with 13 bases in between. Germline V lookup: CDR1 SGHVS, CDR2 FQNEAQ. This CDR3 is 17 amino acids long. This chain's CDR3 is CASSLVGGIGSYNEQFS. As DNA, the CDR3 is TGTGCCAGCAGCTTAGTAGGGGGGATCGGCTCCTACAATGAGCAGTTCTCC.

This clonotype has just a few counts. The V call is TRBV14, the J call TRBJ2-5, with D hard to call. The CDR3 is 15 amino acids. V lost 4 bases, J lost 5 bases, and 17 bases lay in between. CDR1 SGHDN and CDR2 FVKESK come from the germline V gene. The CDR3 here is CASSPIPPTRETQYF. The CDR3 DNA sequence: TGTGCCAGCAGCCCCATCCCACCGACTCGGGAGACCCAGTACTTC.

This clonotype was picked up many times. This sequence joins TRBV12-3 or TRBV12-4 and TRBJ2-7; D may be TRBD1 (6 bases). The CDR3 runs 16 residues. Trimming took 3 bases from V and 0 from J, leaving 15 bases between them. The CDR3 loop is CASSFDTGTSSYEQYF. The CDR3 DNA sequence: TGTGCCAGCAGTTTCGATACAGGGACCAGCTCCTACGAGCAGTACTTC.